This is a list of T cell receptor beta chains from one sample in a study of early T cells in non-severe SARS-CoV-2 infection. TCRdb independently ran MiXCR on the 5' RACE reads; one entry per CDR3 protein. The sample yields 65,000 to 95,000 distinct CDR3 sequences, 4.5% to 6% seen once. The input for sequencing was whole blood, taken at baseline. Receptors were obtained from an adult who was a healthcare worker with PCR-confirmed SARS-CoV-2 infection or an uninfected control (not recorded which). Each CDR3 is given with its conserved first and last residue.

TRBV7-8	TRBJ2-1	15	CASSSYGQGYNEQFF
TRBV20-1	TRBJ2-2	16	CSATPHSGGSTGELFF
TRBV29-1	TRBJ2-7	16	CSVEGLDGTDSYEQYF
TRBV15	TRBJ1-2	14	CATSVRGRLYGYTF
TRBV3-1	TRBJ2-7	15	CASSQEPRPSYEQYF
TRBV10-3	TRBJ2-1	13	CAISPDSYNEQFF
TRBV2	TRBJ2-1	17	CASSEWLGTRRYNEQFF
TRBV28	TRBJ1-6	11	CASSFNSPLHF
TRBV27	TRBJ2-1	15	CASRRGQGAYNEQFF
TRBV7-6	TRBJ2-5	16	CASSLGRAGLQETQYF
TRBV2	TRBJ1-2	11	CASSEGKGYTF
TRBV6-5	TRBJ2-1	15	CASSPDNSGGRAKFF
TRBV5-5	TRBJ2-2	15	CASREDRANTGELFF